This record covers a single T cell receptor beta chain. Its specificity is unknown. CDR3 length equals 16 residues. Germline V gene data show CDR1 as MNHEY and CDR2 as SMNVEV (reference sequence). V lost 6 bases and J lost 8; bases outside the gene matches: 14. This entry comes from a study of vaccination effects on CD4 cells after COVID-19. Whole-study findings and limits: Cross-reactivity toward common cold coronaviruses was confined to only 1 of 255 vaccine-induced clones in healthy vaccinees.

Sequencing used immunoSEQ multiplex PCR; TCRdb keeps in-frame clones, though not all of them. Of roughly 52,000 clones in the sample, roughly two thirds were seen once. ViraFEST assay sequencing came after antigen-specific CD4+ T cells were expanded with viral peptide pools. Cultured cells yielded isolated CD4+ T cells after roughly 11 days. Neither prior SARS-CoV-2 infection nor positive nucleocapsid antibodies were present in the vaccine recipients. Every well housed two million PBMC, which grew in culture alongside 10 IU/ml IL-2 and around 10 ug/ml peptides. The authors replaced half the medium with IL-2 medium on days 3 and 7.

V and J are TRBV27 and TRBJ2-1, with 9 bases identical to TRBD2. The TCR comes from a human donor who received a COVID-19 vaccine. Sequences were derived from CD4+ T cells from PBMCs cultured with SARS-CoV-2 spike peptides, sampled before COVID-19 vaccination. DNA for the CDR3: TGTGCCAGCAGGGGGGGGCTGCGGGGGGGGAGACATGAGCAGTTCTTC. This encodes CASRGGLRGGRHEQFF.